These 10 T cell receptor beta chains were all obtained from the same sample, sequenced in a study of shared clonotypes between healthy human individuals. The repertoire was sequenced with immunoSEQ multiplex PCR; TCRdb's copy has only in-frame clones and lacks some. The sample lists over 950,000 clones, approximately 80% seen once, with 0.89% in the top ten. The sample comprised memory CD4+ T cells from PBMCs. Subset of the sample: CD45RA-negative fraction. Receptors were obtained from a man between 18 and 35 years old in good health. Some clones in this sample may be carry-over from other donors' samples.

This chain uses TRBV7-9 with TRBJ1-5; the D gene is possibly TRBD1 (5 bases). The CDR3 runs to 18 residues. Germline V gives CDR1 SEHNR, CDR2 FQNEAQ (reference sequence). The V end lost 4 bases, the J end lost 10 bases, and 29 bases lay between the germline ends. This CDR3 reads CASSSPASGTQRVEPQHF. CDR3 coding DNA: TGTGCCAGCAGCTCGCCCGCCTCCGGGACCCAAAGGGTCGAACCCCAGCATTTT.

The chain links TRBV5-6 to TRBJ2-7; possibly TRBD1 for D (6 bases). The CDR3 runs to 13 residues. V was trimmed by 0 bases and J by 6 bases, leaving 10 bases between them. Germline V lookup: CDR1 SGHDT, CDR2 YYEEEE. The CDR3 coding sequence is TGTGCCAGCAGCTTGGGGACAGCTTTCGAGCAGTACTTC. It yields the protein CASSLGTAFEQYF.

V gene TRBV21-1 combines with J gene TRBJ2-4; TRBD2, as called in the table, went unchecked against the DNA. TRBV21-1 is a listed pseudogene. CDR3 size: 20 residues. CDR3 sequence reads: CASLFTLCEGRGTTKNIQYF. The CDR3 nucleotides read TGTGCCAGCCTTTTCACCTTGTGCGAGGGTCGGGGGACGACCAAAAACATTCAGTACTTC.

This rearrangement joins TRBV9 to TRBJ2-3; 11 nucleotides align to TRBD2. Trimming cost V 0 bases and J 0 bases; bases outside gene matches: 3. This CDR3 has 17 residues. CDR1 is SGDLS, CDR2 YYNGEE, per germline. CDR3 amino acids: CASSVGLAGSSTDTQYF. In nucleotides, the CDR3 is TGTGCCAGCAGCGTAGGACTAGCGGGATCTAGCACAGATACGCAGTATTTT.

This chain links TRBV5-6 with TRBJ1-5; 11 bases are shared with TRBD1. Germline CDR1 is SGHDT and CDR2 is YYEEEE. Trimming cost V 4 bases and J 7 bases; bases outside gene matches: 7. There are 15 residues in the CDR3. Here the CDR3 reads CASSVWTGGQQPQHF. The DNA of the CDR3 is TGTGCCAGCAGCGTGTGGACAGGGGGCCAGCAGCCCCAGCATTTT.

The chain couples TRBV2 to TRBJ2-7; TRBD1 matches 10 bases. J was trimmed by 4 bases and V by 7 bases; bases with no gene match: 10. Looked up from germline, CDR1 is SNHLY and CDR2 is FYNNEI. The CDR3 extends over 15 amino acids. CDR3 residues: CASTDRQGASYEQYF. CDR3 nucleotides: TGTGCCAGCACCGATAGACAGGGGGCTTCATACGAGCAGTACTTC.

This clone has a single count. This chain links TRBV2 with TRBJ2-2, with D tentatively TRBD1 (7 bases). The germline gives CDR1 SNHLY, CDR2 FYNNEI. The CDR3 length is 15 residues. Trimming removed 6 bases at V and 5 bases at J, with 16 bases between. The CDR3 is CASSLSGGRTGELFF. The CDR3 DNA is TGTGCCAGCAGCCTTTCAGGGGGGCGAACCGGGGAGCTGTTTTTT.

This clone was detected once. This chain joins TRBV6-1 and TRBJ1-2, with 10 nucleotides matching TRBD1. The CDR3 has 14 amino acids. Germline CDR1 MNHNS, CDR2 SASEGT. V shed 8 bases, J shed 5 bases, and the junction held 8 bases outside the gene matches. Written as DNA, the CDR3 is TGTGCCAGCTACCAGGGACAGGGGCCATATGGCTACACCTTC. Translated, it gives CASYQGQGPYGYTF.

This clone was recorded once. The chain has TRBV4-2 and TRBJ2-7; D may be TRBD1 (6 bases). The ends were cut back, 1 base at V and 4 bases at J, with 14 bases in the middle. CDR3 size: 15 residues. The germline V gene encodes CDR1 LGHNA and CDR2 YNFKEQ. The CDR3 spells CASSQAADSHYEQYF. The CDR3 DNA follows: TGTGCCAGCAGCCAAGCTGCGGACAGTCATTACGAGCAGTACTTC.

The chain joins TRBV28 to TRBJ2-7; D remains ambiguous. The CDR3 length is 15 residues. The germline CDR1 and CDR2 sequences are MDHEN and SYDVKM. V gave up 8 bases and J gave up 2 bases, with 19 bases separating them. DNA for the CDR3: TGTGCCAGCTTGACGCGGACCGTTCCGCCCTACGAGCAGTACTTC. As protein: CASLTRTVPPYEQYF.